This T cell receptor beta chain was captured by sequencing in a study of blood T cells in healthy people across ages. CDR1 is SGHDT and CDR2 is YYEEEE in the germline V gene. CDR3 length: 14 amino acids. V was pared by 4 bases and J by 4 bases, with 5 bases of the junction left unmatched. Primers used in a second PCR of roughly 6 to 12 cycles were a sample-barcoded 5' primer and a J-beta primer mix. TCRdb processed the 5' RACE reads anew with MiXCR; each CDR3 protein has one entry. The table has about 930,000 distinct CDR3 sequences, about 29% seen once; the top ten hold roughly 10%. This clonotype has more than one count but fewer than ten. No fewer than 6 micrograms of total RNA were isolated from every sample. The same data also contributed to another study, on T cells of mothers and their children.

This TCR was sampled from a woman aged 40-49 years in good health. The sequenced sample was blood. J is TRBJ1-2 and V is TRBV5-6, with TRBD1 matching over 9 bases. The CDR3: CASSRWGQGYGYTF. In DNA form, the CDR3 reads TGTGCCAGCAGCCGTTGGGGACAGGGCTATGGCTACACCTTC.